These 32 T cell receptor beta chains originate from one sample sequenced in a study of monozygotic twins with inflammatory bowel disease. TCRdb reprocessed the 5' RACE reads and keeps a single row for each CDR3 protein, giving no DNA. The listing records hundreds of thousands of distinct CDR3 sequences. The specimen was blood. Receptor source: a human donor with ulcerative colitis or Crohn's disease, or a healthy co-twin of an affected twin (not recorded which).

The chain recombines TRBV4-3 with TRBJ2-5; TCRdb calls TRBD2, which cannot be checked without DNA. This CDR3 is 16 amino acids long. The germline gives CDR1 LGHNA, CDR2 YSLEER. The CDR3 sequence: CASSQDPWEGGETQYF.

The genes are TRBV12-3 or TRBV12-4 and TRBJ2-3; lacking DNA, the TRBD1 call made by TCRdb goes unchecked. This CDR3 has 15 residues. The CDR3 region is CASSLGGGTADTQYF.

This chain uses TRBV5-5 with TRBJ1-1. Looked up from germline, CDR1 is SGHKS and CDR2 is YYEKEE (reference sequence). CDR3 length: 13 residues. The CDR3 spells CASRPDGNTEAFF.

The V and J genes are TRBV19 and TRBJ1-2. This CDR3 has 15 amino acids. CDR1 is LNHDA and CDR2 is SQIVND in the germline V gene (reference sequence). The CDR3 protein is CASSIDHDGTYGYTF.

This chain joins TRBV7-9 and TRBJ1-4. Germline V lookup: CDR1 SEHNR, CDR2 FQNEAQ (reference sequence). The CDR3 covers 14 residues. CDR3 loop: CASSLELFGEKLFF. Full variable domain (remainder filled in from reference TRBV7-9 and TRBJ1-4): DTGVSQNPRHKITKRGQNVTFRCDPISEHNRLYWYRQTLGQGPEFLTYFQNEAQLEKSRLLSDRFSAERPKGSFSTLEIQRTEQGDSAMYLCASSLELFGEKLFFGSGTQLSVL.

The chain carries TRBV6-2 or TRBV6-3 and TRBJ1-5. This CDR3 comprises 14 residues. Per the germline V gene, CDR1 is MNHEY and CDR2 is SVGEGT. CDR3 protein: CASSPDASRQPQHF.

This chain links TRBV29-1 with TRBJ1-5; as DNA is missing, the TRBD1 call by TCRdb cannot be tested. The CDR3 runs to 14 residues. In germline, CDR1 is SQVTM, CDR2 ANQGSEA. CDR3 loop: CSVPGTGPNQPQHF.

This chain links TRBV10-3 with TRBJ2-6; TCRdb reports TRBD1, a call that lacks DNA to check it against. The CDR3 is 19 amino acids. The germline CDR1 and CDR2 sequences are ENHRY and SYGVKD. This chain's CDR3 is CAISDPGAGGLAGANVLTF.

V usage is TRBV15 and J usage is TRBJ2-5; the D call of TRBD1 rests on TCRdb alone, since no DNA is present to check it. This CDR3 contains 12 residues. Germline CDR1 LNHNV, CDR2 YYDKDF (reference sequence). CDR3 sequence reads: CATRRTPGTQYF.

The CDR3: CASSSPWSGGTEAFF. The V gene is TRBV12-3 or TRBV12-4, the J gene TRBJ1-1; TCRdb reports TRBD1, a call that lacks DNA to check it against. This CDR3 is built from 15 residues.

This chain joins TRBV10-3 and TRBJ2-2. From germline, CDR1 is ENHRY and CDR2 SYGVKD. The CDR3 consists of 13 residues. This CDR3 reads CAISEHNTGELFF.

The CDR3 protein is CASSAQRGGDTQYF. This sequence joins TRBV9 and TRBJ2-3; TCRdb's D call, TRBD2, is unchecked because there is no DNA. Germline assignment: CDR1 SGDLS and CDR2 YYNGEE. This CDR3 is built from 14 residues. Full variable domain (rest looked up from reference TRBV9 and TRBJ2-3): DSGVTQTPKHLITATGQRVTLRCSPRSGDLSVYWYQQSLDQGLQFLIQYYNGEERAKGNILERFSAQQFPDLHSELNLSSLELGDSALYFCASSAQRGGDTQYFGPGTRLTVL.

The V call is TRBV28, the J call TRBJ1-6; TCRdb indicates TRBD1, and absent DNA this call remains unverified. The CDR3 loop spans 15 amino acids. CDR1 is MDHEN and CDR2 is SYDVKM in the germline V gene. The CDR3 protein is CASSPPKGFVSPLHF.

The V gene is TRBV11-2, the J gene TRBJ2-3. Per the germline V gene, CDR1 is SGHAT and CDR2 is FQNNGV. CDR3 length: 13 amino acids. CDR3 residues: CASSLALVDTQYF.

V and J are TRBV5-1 and TRBJ2-5; the TCRdb call, TRBD2, lacks DNA for checking. The CDR3 contains 15 residues. Germline CDR1 and CDR2: SGHRS and YFSETQ. Here the CDR3 reads CASSVTSGGAVTQYF.

The chain employs TRBV5-1 and TRBJ2-4; TCRdb selects TRBD1, and the lack of DNA leaves this call unchecked. CDR3 length equals 17 residues. Germline values: CDR1 SGHRS, CDR2 YFSETQ. The CDR3 loop reads CASSLAGGSLAKNIQYF.

The genes are TRBV18 and TRBJ2-5; TCRdb's D gene call, TRBD2, goes unchecked for lack of DNA. The germline gives CDR1 KGHSH, CDR2 LQKENI. This CDR3 has 13 residues. The CDR3 here is CASSPLPAETQYF.

The chain employs TRBV5-1 and TRBJ2-1; TCRdb names TRBD2, which stays unverified in the absence of DNA. Germline CDR1 SGHRS, CDR2 YFSETQ. The CDR3 runs to 14 residues. CDR3: CASSRLLAGKEQFF.

This sequence joins TRBV7-9 and TRBJ1-6; TCRdb gives TRBD1 as the D gene, but with no DNA this cannot be confirmed. Germline V gives CDR1 SEHNR, CDR2 FQNEAQ (reference sequence). The CDR3 spans 16 residues. CDR3 sequence: CASSFTFSGQNSPLHF.

The genes are TRBV5-4 and TRBJ2-6; as DNA is missing, the TRBD1 call by TCRdb cannot be tested. This CDR3 spans 15 amino acids. Germline CDR1 SGHNT, CDR2 YYREEE (reference sequence). CDR3 amino acids: CASSLQGIQTNVLTF.

This chain uses TRBV15 with TRBJ2-1; TCRdb's D gene call, TRBD2, goes unchecked for lack of DNA. The CDR3 is 14 amino acids. Germline V gene sequence: CDR1 LNHNV, CDR2 YYDKDF (reference sequence). CDR3 sequence: CATRAGFSYNEQFF.

V usage is TRBV5-1 and J usage is TRBJ2-1; TCRdb lists TRBD2, though no DNA is available to test this call. The CDR3 has 15 residues. The germline CDR1 and CDR2 sequences are SGHRS and YFSETQ. CDR3 sequence reads: CASSFLAEPSNEQFF.

The rearrangement uses TRBV7-2 and TRBJ1-5; as DNA is missing, the TRBD1 call by TCRdb cannot be tested. CDR3 length equals 16 residues. The V gene's germline CDR1 is SGHTA and CDR2 FQGNSA. The CDR3 sequence: CASSLVAGDSNQPQHF.

The V and J genes are TRBV18 and TRBJ2-1; the D gene TCRdb calls, TRBD1, cannot be checked with no DNA. Germline loops: CDR1 KGHSH, CDR2 LQKENI. The CDR3 totals 15 residues. The CDR3 protein is CASSPATGSYNEQFF. The variable domain in full, completed from reference TRBV18 and TRBJ2-1, reads NAGVMQNPRHLVRRRGQEARLRCSPMKGHSHVYWYRQLPEEGLKFMVYLQKENIIDESGMPKERFSAEFPKEGPSILRIQQVVRGDSAAYFCASSPATGSYNEQFFGPGTRLTVL.

The V call is TRBV2, the J call TRBJ2-7; TCRdb calls TRBD1, which cannot be checked without DNA. The CDR3 sequence is 14 residues long. CDR1 is SNHLY and CDR2 is FYNNEI in the germline V gene. The CDR3 sequence: CASRDRDYSYEQYF. Full variable domain (remainder filled in from reference TRBV2 and TRBJ2-7): EPEVTQTPSHQVTQMGQEVILRCVPISNHLYFYWYRQILGQKVEFLVSFYNNEISEKSEIFDDQFSVERPDGSNFTLKIRSTKLEDSAMYFCASRDRDYSYEQYFGPGTRLTVT.

The chain's CDR3 is CAMSGGANYGYTF. This chain connects TRBV28 to TRBJ1-2. The germline V gene encodes CDR1 MDHEN and CDR2 SYDVKM. This CDR3 comprises 13 residues.

V usage is TRBV9 and J usage is TRBJ1-1; TCRdb gives TRBD1 as the D gene, but with no DNA this cannot be confirmed. In germline, CDR1 is SGDLS, CDR2 YYNGEE. The CDR3 runs to 14 residues. The CDR3 sequence is CASSGDRTSTEAFF.

V is TRBV6-1 and J is TRBJ2-1; the TRBD2 assignment by TCRdb is unverifiable without DNA. Looked up from germline, CDR1 is MNHNS and CDR2 is SASEGT. The CDR3 contains 17 residues. The CDR3 protein is CASIWGLAESSYNEQFF.

V gene TRBV10-3 combines with J gene TRBJ2-1; TCRdb selects TRBD2, and the lack of DNA leaves this call unchecked. Germline V gene data show CDR1 as ENHRY and CDR2 as SYGVKD. This CDR3 comprises 15 residues. The CDR3 sequence is CAISQGDSGGYEQFF.

This chain uses TRBV12-3 or TRBV12-4 with TRBJ2-5; with no DNA, the TCRdb D assignment of TRBD1 cannot be verified. The CDR3 loop spans 13 amino acids. CDR3 protein: CASRRDRVETQYF.

The chain recombines TRBV12-3 or TRBV12-4 with TRBJ2-3; the TCRdb D gene call, TRBD1, has no DNA to confirm it. CDR3 size: 13 residues. CDR3 amino acids: CASSRDLTDTQYF.

V gene TRBV7-9 combines with J gene TRBJ1-2; the TRBD1 assignment by TCRdb is unverifiable without DNA. Per germline, CDR1 SEHNR and CDR2 FQNEAQ (reference sequence). The CDR3 runs 13 residues. This chain's CDR3 is CASSFDSVYGYTF.